This TCR beta chain was identified in a study of blood T cell repertoires in COVID-19. Whole-study context: Samples came from the United States, Italy and Spain, spanning acute and convalescent COVID-19.

Per the authors' pipeline: Reference gene primer amplification gave estimated nucleated cell counts. The method was immunoSEQ multiplex PCR; TCRdb's version includes in-frame clones alone and lacks a portion of them. The V and J calls and clone size come from that table; D and trimming were worked out from the DNA. The table shows a few hundred thousand clones, with roughly 90% occurring only once. Germline-derived CDR1 and CDR2 are MNHEY and SMNVEV (reference sequence). The CDR3 has 15 amino acids. V was pared by 5 bases and J by 4 bases, with 16 bases between. The receptor comes from a woman in her fifties or sixties with acute or convalescent COVID-19. The sequenced sample was peripheral blood. V and J are TRBV27 and TRBJ2-3, with no clear D. The CDR3 region is CASSRSLHVADTQYF. The CDR3 coding sequence is TGTGCCAGCAGTCGTAGCCTCCACGTGGCAGATACGCAGTATTTT.